A single sample gave rise to the 7 T cell receptor beta chains below, sequenced in a study of CD8+ T cells in alopecia areata. Following extraction, RNA underwent reverse transcription to cDNA, which served as the sequencing template. Libraries were prepared by immunoSEQ multiplex PCR; TCRdb keeps only in-frame clonotypes and omits some of them. The sample yields under 350,000 clones, roughly 64% seen once. As for treatment: oral pan-JAK inhibitor, 5-10 mg twice daily. The source was CD4+ T cells sorted from blood, collected at week 24, from a patient treated with tofacitinib. All receptors derive from a human donor with alopecia areata.

A note on this clone: The identical CDR3 is also encoded by other nucleotide sequences in the sample. This sequence joins TRBV19 and TRBJ2-6; D is uncertain. Germline assignment: CDR1 LNHDA and CDR2 SQIVND (reference sequence). The CDR3 consists of 15 residues. V gave up 3 bases and J gave up 0 bases, with 6 bases separating them. CDR3 sequence: CASSILTSGANVLTF. The DNA for the CDR3 is TGTGCCAGTAGTATTCTTACCTCTGGGGCCAACGTCCTGACTTTC.

The genes are TRBV5-1 and TRBJ2-7, with unresolved D. Looked up from germline, CDR1 is SGHRS and CDR2 is YFSETQ. V lost 2 bases and J lost 2, with 8 bases in between. This CDR3 comprises 13 residues. In DNA, the CDR3 is TGCGCCAGCAGCTTATTGGGCGCCTACGAGCAGTACTTC. Its protein is CASSLLGAYEQYF.

V gene TRBV29-1 combines with J gene TRBJ2-7, with 7 bases lining up with TRBD1. This CDR3 contains 13 residues. Germline trimming cut 5 bases from V and 3 bases from J; bases unmatched to any gene: 7. Germline CDR1 SQVTM, CDR2 ANQGSEA. As DNA, the CDR3 is TGCAGCGTTTCCCACAGGGGTTACTACGAGCAGTACTTC. Amino acids: CSVSHRGYYEQYF.

The rearrangement joins TRBV30 to TRBJ1-1; no clear D gene. Trimming stripped 4 bases from V and 4 bases from J, with 13 bases between. CDR3 length equals 13 residues. The germline V gene has CDR1 GTSNPN and CDR2 SVGIG (reference sequence). The CDR3 DNA sequence: TGTGCCTGGAACCCAGGCGGCCCCACTGAAGCTTTCTTT. Encoded protein: CAWNPGGPTEAFF.

There are a few counts of this clone. The chain links TRBV5-6 to TRBJ2-1, with D perhaps matching TRBD1 (6 bases). This CDR3 spans 15 amino acids. Trimming removed 5 bases at V and 4 bases at J, with 16 bases between. Per the germline V gene, CDR1 is SGHDT and CDR2 is YYEEEE. The CDR3 loop is CASSLSQGGYNEQFF. The CDR3 DNA reads as TGTGCCAGCAGTTTGTCACAGGGTGGGTACAATGAGCAGTTCTTC. The full variable domain, rest sourced from reference TRBV5-6 and TRBJ2-1, is DAGVTQSPTHLIKTRGQQVTLRCSPKSGHDTVSWYQQALGQGPQFIFQYYEEEERQRGNFPDRFSGHQFPNYSSELNVNALLLGDSALYLCASSLSQGGYNEQFFGPGTRLTVL.

This sequence joins TRBV18 and TRBJ1-1; weak D call: TRBD1 (5 bases). With 0 bases removed from V and 7 bases from J, the gap between germline ends came to 9 bases. CDR1 and CDR2 from the germline V gene are KGHSH and LQKENI. This CDR3 has 13 residues. CDR3 sequence reads: CASSPPPGVEAFF. The DNA for the CDR3 is TGTGCCAGCTCACCACCACCGGGGGTTGAAGCTTTCTTT.

V and J are TRBV18 and TRBJ2-7; 8 bases map to TRBD1. CDR3 size: 13 residues. V lost 3 bases to trimming and J lost 6 bases; unmatched junction nucleotides: 4. Germline values: CDR1 KGHSH, CDR2 LQKENI. Here the CDR3 reads CASSPDRDGEQYF. DNA for the CDR3: TGTGCCAGCTCACCGGACAGGGACGGCGAGCAGTACTTC.